Listed here are 25 T cell receptor beta chains from one sample, sequenced in a study of shared clonotypes between healthy human individuals. Sequenced by immunoSEQ multiplex PCR; TCRdb stores in-frame clones only, minus some. Of more than 2 million clones in the sample, 85% to 95% were seen once. Terminally differentiated effector memory CD45RA+ cells were excluded from the naive CD8 cells, which were CD45RO-negative and positively selected for CCR7. The sequenced sample was naive CD8+ T cells from PBMCs. All receptors derive from a man aged 18-30 years in good health. Some clones in this sample may be carry-over from other donors' samples.

This clone was detected only once. The V gene is TRBV12-5, the J gene TRBJ2-7, with D maybe TRBD1 (5 bases). The germline V gene encodes CDR1 LGHNT and CDR2 FRNRAP. The CDR3 contains 17 residues. V lost 0 bases and J lost 5, with 20 bases in between. CDR3 sequence (DNA): TGTGCTAGTGGTTTGGTAACTCCCCAGGGATCAGTCCACGAGCAGTACTTC. Translated: CASGLVTPQGSVHEQYF.

CDR3 sequence reads: CASSLTTGSSPNTEAFF. CDR3 DNA sequence: TGCGCCAGCAGTTTGACTACAGGGTCAAGCCCGAACACTGAAGCTTTCTTT. The chain has TRBV5-1 and TRBJ1-1, with D possibly being TRBD1 (6 bases). The CDR3 length is 17 residues. The V and J ends lost 5 bases and 1 base respectively, with 21 bases between them. CDR1 SGHRS and CDR2 YFSETQ come from the germline V gene.

V is TRBV9 and J is TRBJ1-2, with 8 bases identical to TRBD1. V lost 4 bases, J lost 8 bases, and 22 bases stayed unmatched. CDR1 and CDR2 (germline): SGDLS, YYNGEE. The CDR3 contains 18 residues. CDR3 sequence (DNA): TGTGCCAGCAGCAACAACCCGGAGGGGGACAGGTCGATTGTAGGCTACACCTTC. Its translation is CASSNNPEGDRSIVGYTF.

The CDR3 is CASSLQGVGYEQYF. CDR3 DNA sequence: TGTGCCAGCAGTTTACAGGGGGTTGGGTACGAGCAGTACTTC. J is TRBJ2-7 and V is TRBV6-5, with 8 bases aligning to TRBD1. The CDR3 length is 14 residues. J lost 4 bases, V lost 4 bases, and 6 bases had no gene match. Germline lookup yields CDR1 MNHEY and CDR2 SVGAGI.

CDR3 protein: CASSFNSLLGYTF. CDR3 bases: TGTGCCAGCAGTTTTAACAGCCTATTAGGCTACACCTTC. The genes are TRBV28 and TRBJ1-2; D gene unclear. V was pared by 3 bases and J by 8 bases, with 13 bases between. The germline V gene encodes CDR1 MDHEN and CDR2 SYDVKM. The CDR3 contains 13 residues.

The chain recombines TRBV10-3 with TRBJ2-7, with TRBD1 matching 9 bases. Germline CDR1 and CDR2: ENHRY and SYGVKD. Trimming took 4 bases from V and 0 from J; bases not matched to a gene: 4. CDR3 size: 15 residues. The CDR3 bases are TGTGCCATCAGTGGGGACAGGGCGAACTCCTACGAGCAGTACTTC. As protein: CAISGDRANSYEQYF.

This chain links TRBV27 with TRBJ1-1; D not resolved. The germline V gene has CDR1 MNHEY and CDR2 SMNVEV (reference sequence). The ends were cut back, 7 bases at V and 1 base at J, with 10 bases in the middle. The CDR3 extends over 13 amino acids. This CDR3 reads CASKAQRNTEAFF. As DNA, the CDR3 is TGTGCCAGCAAAGCGCAGCGGAACACTGAAGCTTTCTTT.

The V and J genes are TRBV7-9 and TRBJ2-3, with D perhaps assigned TRBD1 or TRBD2 (5 bases each). Germline CDR1 reads SEHNR; CDR2 reads FQNEAQ (reference sequence). The CDR3 totals 12 residues. CDR3 in DNA: TGTGCAGAGGGGTGGGACCTGGATACGCAGTATTTT. Its translation is CAEGWDLDTQYF.

J is TRBJ1-1 and V is TRBV27, with D possibly matching TRBD1 (6 bases). Per germline, CDR1 MNHEY and CDR2 SMNVEV (reference sequence). This CDR3 comprises 16 residues. Trimming took off 0 bases at V and 4 bases at J, with 15 bases between the two ends. CDR3 protein: CASSLSFGTWGTEAFF. CDR3 DNA sequence: TGTGCCAGCAGTTTATCGTTCGGGACATGGGGCACTGAAGCTTTCTTT.

The chain joins TRBV28 to TRBJ1-5, with D uncertain. Germline lookup yields CDR1 MDHEN and CDR2 SYDVKM. The CDR3 contains 18 residues. With 5 bases removed from V and 1 base from J, the gap between germline ends came to 21 bases. The chain's CDR3 is CASSLSLRPTLSNQPQHF. CDR3 DNA: TGTGCCAGCAGTCTTTCCCTACGCCCGACTTTAAGCAATCAGCCCCAGCATTTT. Full variable domain (missing parts from reference TRBV28 and TRBJ1-5): DVKVTQSSRYLVKRTGEKVFLECVQDMDHENMFWYRQDPGLGLRLIYFSYDVKMKEKGDIPEGYSVSREKKERFSLILESASTNQTSMYLCASSLSLRPTLSNQPQHFGDGTRLSIL.

The rearrangement joins TRBV7-9 to TRBJ1-2, with D uncertain. Germline V lookup: CDR1 SEHNR, CDR2 FQNEAQ (reference sequence). Trimming shortened V by 1 base and J by 7 bases, and 4 bases separated the two germline ends. The CDR3 loop spans 11 amino acids. The CDR3 region has the DNA TGTGCCAGCAGCTTAGACCTTGGCTACACCTTC. It is translated as CASSLDLGYTF.

The chain carries TRBV7-3 and TRBJ2-1, with D possibly being TRBD1 or TRBD2 (6 bases each). Germline V gene sequence: CDR1 SGHTA, CDR2 FQGTGA. The CDR3 totals 13 residues. The V end was cut by 3 bases, the J end by 6 bases, with 9 bases between. The CDR3 here is CASSLGGLNEQFF. The CDR3 DNA reads as TGTGCCAGCAGCTTGGGGGGCCTCAATGAGCAGTTCTTC.

This clone has just one count. The V and J genes are TRBV19 and TRBJ2-1; 7 bases align to TRBD2. Germline-derived CDR1 and CDR2 are LNHDA and SQIVND (reference sequence). The CDR3 is 13 residues long. V shed 6 bases, J shed 4 bases, and the junction held 3 bases outside the gene matches. The CDR3 reads CASSKRGYNEQFF. The CDR3 bases are TGTGCCAGTAGCAAGCGGGGTTACAATGAGCAGTTCTTC. The complete variable domain, with remaining parts taken from reference TRBV19 and TRBJ2-1, reads DGGITQSPKYLFRKEGQNVTLSCEQNLNHDAMYWYRQDPGQGLRLIYYSQIVNDFQKGDIAEGYSVSREKKESFPLTVTSAQKNPTAFYLCASSKRGYNEQFFGPGTRLTVL.

The V gene is TRBV9, the J gene TRBJ2-5; D not certain. This CDR3 spans 14 amino acids. Trimming took off 2 bases at V and 3 bases at J, with 11 bases between the two ends. CDR1 and CDR2 (germline): SGDLS, YYNGEE. CDR3 nucleotides: TGTGCCAGCAGCGTCCTGCAGGAGAAAGAGACCCAGTACTTC. As protein: CASSVLQEKETQYF.

The CDR3 sequence: CASSQDWVVAVDTQYF. The CDR3 DNA follows: TGCGCCAGCAGCCAAGATTGGGTTGTGGCAGTCGATACGCAGTATTTT. This sequence joins TRBV4-3 and TRBJ2-3, with D unresolved. This CDR3 is 16 amino acids long. Germline-derived CDR1 and CDR2 are LGHNA and YSLEER. V was shortened by 0 bases and J by 6 bases, with 16 bases between the two germline ends.

This clone was observed once. The J gene is TRBJ1-5, the V gene TRBV27; TRBD1 might be the D (6 bases). The CDR3 has 15 residues. The germline V and J ends were trimmed by 5 bases and 4 bases, with 15 bases remaining between them. Germline V gene lookup returns CDR1 MNHEY and CDR2 SMNVEV (reference sequence). CDR3: CASSDSGQLNQPQHF. In nucleotides, the CDR3 is TGTGCCAGCAGTGATAGTGGACAGTTGAATCAGCCCCAGCATTTT.

In nucleotides, the CDR3 is TGTGCCACCAGCAGAGATAACAGCGGACCACAAGAGACCCAGTACTTC. It yields the protein CATSRDNSGPQETQYF. This chain uses TRBV15 with TRBJ2-5; a weak D match, TRBD2 (5 bases). V lost 0 bases, J lost 2 bases, and 13 bases lay in between. The CDR3 contains 16 residues. Per germline, CDR1 LNHNV and CDR2 YYDKDF (reference sequence).

The J gene is TRBJ2-1, the V gene TRBV2; D is ambiguous. Trimming took off 3 bases at V and 4 bases at J, with 7 bases between the two ends. Germline V gene data show CDR1 as SNHLY and CDR2 as FYNNEI. This CDR3 comprises 13 residues. CDR3 bases: TGTGCCAGCAGTGATGCTGGGTACAATGAGCAGTTCTTC. Translation gives CASSDAGYNEQFF.

V gene TRBV19 combines with J gene TRBJ2-7; D call uncertain. Trimming left V 4 bases short and J 5 bases short, with 12 bases between. In germline, CDR1 is LNHDA, CDR2 SQIVND (reference sequence). The CDR3 runs 13 residues. Here the CDR3 DNA reads TGTGCCAGTAGTACCCGGACCCTGGACGAGCAGTACTTC. It encodes CASSTRTLDEQYF.

V is TRBV11-3 and J is TRBJ2-2; TRBD2 agrees at 7 bases. This CDR3 region has 16 residues. V lost 4 bases, J lost 7 bases, and 12 bases stayed unmatched. The V gene's germline CDR1 is SGHNT and CDR2 YENEEA. The chain's CDR3 is CASSSREADVHGELFF. The CDR3 coding sequence is TGTGCCAGCAGCTCCCGGGAGGCCGATGTCCACGGGGAGCTGTTTTTT. The complete variable domain, with remaining parts taken from reference TRBV11-3 and TRBJ2-2, reads EAGVVQSPRYKIIEKKQPVAFWCNPISGHNTLYWYLQNLGQGPELLIRYENEEAVDDSQLPKDRFSAERLKGVDSTLKIQPAELGDSAVYLCASSSREADVHGELFFGEGSRLTVL.

A remark on this clone: Other nucleotide sequences from this sample produce the same CDR3. V gene TRBV28 combines with J gene TRBJ2-7; D perhaps matches TRBD2 (5 bases). This CDR3 has 13 residues. Germline CDR1 and CDR2: MDHEN and SYDVKM. V lost 2 bases, J lost 0 bases, and 5 bases lay in between. The CDR3 sequence: CASSLRDSYEQYF. The DNA of the CDR3 is TGTGCCAGCAGTTTACGGGACTCCTACGAGCAGTACTTC.

The chain links TRBV27 to TRBJ1-5; D gene ambiguous. Germline V CDR1 and CDR2: MNHEY, SMNVEV (reference sequence). The length of the CDR3 is 16 residues. Deletions cut 2 bases from V and 3 bases from J, with 14 bases between. CDR3 region: CASSLAAGLTNQPQHF. CDR3 DNA: TGTGCCAGCAGTTTAGCTGCAGGACTAACCAATCAGCCCCAGCATTTT.

V and J are TRBV4-1 and TRBJ1-1; D is perhaps TRBD1 (5 bases). CDR1 and CDR2 (germline): MGHRA, YSYEKL. V was clipped by 0 bases and J by 10 bases, with 9 bases between them. This CDR3 is 12 amino acids long. CDR3: CASSQDLGVAFF. Written as DNA, the CDR3 is TGCGCCAGCAGCCAAGATTTAGGGGTAGCTTTCTTT.

V is TRBV29-1 and J is TRBJ2-3; D remains ambiguous. V was pared by 6 bases and J by 5 bases, with 21 bases between. The germline V gene encodes CDR1 SQVTM and CDR2 ANQGSEA. The CDR3 is 15 amino acids. Here the CDR3 DNA reads TGCAGCGTCGCGACCAGCTCCGGATGGGAAGATACGCAGTATTTT. It codes for CSVATSSGWEDTQYF.

This clone came up once. The chain is built from TRBV27 and TRBJ2-2, with 11 bases identical to TRBD2. V gave up 8 bases and J gave up 1 base; unmatched junction bases: 3. CDR1 is MNHEY and CDR2 is SMNVEV in the germline V gene (reference sequence). The CDR3 is 15 residues long. CDR3 region: CASLGLAGNTGELFF. In DNA, the CDR3 is TGTGCCAGCTTAGGACTAGCGGGGAACACCGGGGAGCTGTTTTTT.